The 25 T cell receptor beta chains below all came from one sample that was sequenced in a study of CD8+CD57+ T cells in acquired aplastic anemia. Genomic DNA constituted the template upon which TCR beta VDJ and CDR3 profiling was performed. TCRdb fed the reads into MiXCR, producing one record per CDR3 protein. The sample consists of some 290,000 distinct CDR3 sequences, around 60% of them appearing once. The sequencing input was sorted CD4+, CD8+, or CD8+CD57+ T cells (not recorded which) from PBMCs. These receptors were collected from a human donor with severe aplastic anemia or a healthy control (not recorded which).

This clonotype was seen a few times. The chain employs TRBV7-9 and TRBJ1-6; 8 bases line up with TRBD1. CDR1 is SEHNR and CDR2 is FQNEAQ in the germline V gene (reference sequence). CDR3 length equals 15 residues. Trimming cost V 2 bases and J 9 bases; bases outside gene matches: 6. The CDR3 is CASSLLDRESSPLHF. In DNA, the CDR3 is TGTGCCAGCAGCTTATTGGACAGGGAATCTTCACCCCTCCACTTT.

The rearrangement joins TRBV7-2 to TRBJ2-5; maybe TRBD2 (6 bases). CDR1 and CDR2 from the germline V gene are SGHTA and FQGNSA. CDR3 length: 15 amino acids. V was shortened by 2 bases and J by 4 bases, with 14 bases between the two germline ends. Here the CDR3 DNA reads TGTGCCAGCAGCTTACCGCCGGGGGAAGGAGAGACCCAGTACTTC. It specifies CASSLPPGEGETQYF.

This clonotype was seen many times. The chain carries TRBV6-4 and TRBJ1-1; weak D call: TRBD1 (6 bases). Germline V CDR1 and CDR2: MRHNA, SNTAGT. V lost 5 bases and J lost 0, with 10 bases in between. This CDR3 is 14 amino acids long. For the CDR3, the DNA is TGTGCCAGCAGTTCGGACAGTATGAACACTGAAGCTTTCTTT. It translates to CASSSDSMNTEAFF.

The chain links TRBV5-8 to TRBJ1-1; a possible D gene is TRBD1 (6 bases). The CDR3 is 14 amino acids. The V end was cut by 1 base, the J end by 5 bases, with 12 bases between. Per germline, CDR1 SGHTS and CDR2 YDEGEE. The CDR3 reads CASSLQGTGTEAFF. CDR3 DNA sequence: TGTGCCAGCAGCTTGCAGGGGACCGGGACTGAAGCTTTCTTT.

Points on this clonotype: This sequence may be a read error, since a much larger clone differs from it by one base. The J gene is TRBJ2-5, the V gene TRBV7-9, with TRBD1 matching 8 bases. Per germline, CDR1 SEHNR and CDR2 FQNEAQ (reference sequence). The CDR3 runs to 15 residues. J lost 2 bases, V lost 5 bases, and 7 bases had no gene match. The CDR3 sequence is CASSPGQGRQETQYF. The CDR3 coding sequence is TGTGCCAGCAGCCCCGGACAGGGAAGGCAAGAGACCCAGTACTTC.

The chain carries TRBV7-8 and TRBJ2-7; D is possibly TRBD2 (5 bases). V dropped 5 bases and J dropped 0 bases, with 11 bases sitting between them. CDR3 size: 14 residues. Germline CDR1 SGHVS, CDR2 FQNEAQ. In DNA form, the CDR3 reads TGTGCCAGCAGCCCATACGGGAACTCCTACGAGCAGTACTTC. This encodes CASSPYGNSYEQYF.

V is TRBV6-4 and J is TRBJ1-1; possibly TRBD1 for D (5 bases). Germline V gene lookup returns CDR1 MRHNA and CDR2 SNTAGT. The CDR3 contains 13 residues. V was pared by 2 bases and J by 2 bases, with 6 bases between. CDR3 protein: CASSDRDNTEAFF. CDR3 DNA: TGTGCCAGCAGTGACCGGGACAACACTGAAGCTTTCTTT.

The V call is TRBV19, the J call TRBJ2-1, with D perhaps assigned TRBD1 or TRBD2 (5 bases each). The germline V gene encodes CDR1 LNHDA and CDR2 SQIVND (reference sequence). Trimming took off 6 bases at V and 2 bases at J, with 14 bases between the two ends. The CDR3 is 15 amino acids. In nucleotides, the CDR3 is TGTGCCAGTAGCCCACCGGGACCCACCTACAATGAGCAGTTCTTC. It specifies CASSPPGPTYNEQFF.

In DNA, the CDR3 is TGCGCCAGCAGCTTGGACAGGGGGCGAGATACGCAGTATTTT. It translates to CASSLDRGRDTQYF. The chain has TRBV5-1 and TRBJ2-3; 9 bases agree with TRBD1. The CDR3 is made up of 14 amino acids. CDR1 is SGHRS and CDR2 is YFSETQ in the germline V gene. The V and J ends lost 0 bases and 5 bases, in that order; junction bases with no gene match: 1. The full variable domain, rest sourced from reference TRBV5-1 and TRBJ2-3, is KAGVTQTPRYLIKTRGQQVTLSCSPISGHRSVSWYQQTPGQGLQFLFEYFSETQRNKGNFPGRFSGRQFSNSRSEMNVSTLELGDSALYLCASSLDRGRDTQYFGPGTRLTVL.

This chain links TRBV3-1 with TRBJ1-2; the match to TRBD1 covers 9 bases. CDR3 length: 15 residues. V trimming: 5 bases; J trimming: 5 bases; junction bases outside the gene matches: 9. CDR1 and CDR2 from the germline V gene are LGHDT and YNNKEL (reference sequence). Here the CDR3 DNA reads TGTGCCAGCAGCTACAGGGGGCAAGGAAGGTATGGCTACACCTTC. Its translation: CASSYRGQGRYGYTF.

This sequence joins TRBV10-3 and TRBJ2-3, with 8 nucleotides matching TRBD2. Losses at the gene ends were 5 bases for V and 0 bases for J; bases not matched to a gene: 1. CDR3 length: 14 residues. Germline V gene data show CDR1 as ENHRY and CDR2 as SYGVKD. This chain's CDR3 is CAISSSGSTDTQYF. In DNA form, the CDR3 reads TGTGCCATCAGTTCTAGCGGGAGCACAGATACGCAGTATTTT.

This clonotype has more than one count but fewer than ten. The rearrangement joins TRBV19 to TRBJ2-7, with D perhaps given as TRBD1 or TRBD2 (5 bases each). CDR1 LNHDA and CDR2 SQIVND come from the germline V gene (reference sequence). CDR3 length: 16 amino acids. Trimming left V 5 bases short and J 4 bases short, with 21 bases between. The CDR3 is CASSPPGASGRYEQYF. In DNA, the CDR3 is TGTGCCAGTAGTCCTCCCGGGGCCTCTGGAAGGTACGAGCAGTACTTC.

The CDR3 loop is CATSGRVGVNEQFF. The CDR3 nucleotides read TGTGCCACCAGTGGCCGGGTTGGGGTCAATGAGCAGTTCTTC. The chain employs TRBV24-1 and TRBJ2-1; D uncertain. The length of the CDR3 is 14 residues. CDR1 and CDR2 from the germline V gene are KGHDR and SFDVKD. Trimming removed 5 bases at V and 6 bases at J, with 13 bases between.

This clonotype was detected only once. The V gene is TRBV5-1, the J gene TRBJ2-1; unclear D gene. The germline gives CDR1 SGHRS, CDR2 YFSETQ. The CDR3 contains 12 residues. Trimming removed 6 bases from V and 6 bases from J, with 10 bases in between. This CDR3 reads CASIISPNEQFF. The CDR3 DNA sequence: TGCGCCAGCATCATCAGCCCCAATGAGCAGTTCTTC.

This chain connects TRBV20-1 to TRBJ1-1, with 8 bases lining up with TRBD1. V lost 6 bases and J lost 1; bases outside the gene matches: 7. Germline CDR1 reads DFQATT; CDR2 reads SNEGSKA (reference sequence). CDR3 length equals 14 residues. The CDR3 nucleotides are TGCAGTGCACCGGACAGGGCCGAGAACACTGAAGCTTTCTTT. This translates into CSAPDRAENTEAFF.

This chain joins TRBV2 and TRBJ2-2, with D uncertain. V was clipped by 5 bases and J by 7 bases, with 8 bases between them. The CDR3 spans 12 residues. CDR1 SNHLY and CDR2 FYNNEI come from the germline V gene. CDR3 bases: TGTGCCAGCAGTTGGGTTGGCGGGGAGCTGTTTTTT. This translates into CASSWVGGELFF.

The rearrangement links TRBV25-1 to TRBJ1-4, with a tentative D call TRBD1 (6 bases). V shed 3 bases and J shed 1 base, with 9 bases lying between them. Germline CDR1 MGHDK, CDR2 SYGVNS. The CDR3 length is 15 residues. The CDR3 protein is CASSDPRGTNEKLFF. CDR3 in DNA: TGTGCCAGCAGTGATCCCAGGGGAACTAATGAAAAACTGTTTTTT.

This chain uses TRBV24-1 with TRBJ1-4; D is undetermined. V lost 4 bases and J lost 11, with 16 bases in between. Germline CDR1 and CDR2: KGHDR and SFDVKD. This CDR3 has 14 amino acids. CDR3 loop: CATSDASPSEKLFF. The DNA for the CDR3 is TGTGCCACCAGTGACGCAAGCCCTTCGGAGAAACTGTTTTTT.

With respect to this clonotype: A read error may be the cause here, since a much bigger clone is one base away. CDR3 residues: CASSLEDYGYTF. The CDR3 DNA is TGTGCCAGCAGCTTGGAGGATTATGGCTACACCTTC. This chain uses TRBV5-6 with TRBJ1-2; no clear D. The CDR3 consists of 12 residues. Trimming removed 0 bases at V and 5 bases at J, with 5 bases between. Germline CDR1 is SGHDT and CDR2 is YYEEEE.

This clonotype was recorded once. V is TRBV7-2 and J is TRBJ2-1; possible D gene TRBD2, 6 bases. The CDR3 length is 15 residues. V lost 1 base to trimming and J lost 5 bases, with 12 bases between them. The germline CDR1 and CDR2 sequences are SGHTA and FQGNSA. CDR3 in amino acids: CASSLVPSADNEQFF. In DNA, the CDR3 is TGTGCCAGCAGCTTAGTTCCTAGCGCGGACAATGAGCAGTTCTTC.

This clonotype occurred a few times. The chain links TRBV10-2 to TRBJ2-7, with D perhaps assigned TRBD1 or TRBD2 (5 bases each). The ends were cut back, 7 bases at V and 0 bases at J, with 16 bases in the middle. The CDR3 spans 15 residues. Germline V CDR1 and CDR2: WSHSY, SAAADI. CDR3 nucleotide sequence: TGCGCCAGCACCTCGTCCCCAGGGAGCTCCTACGAGCAGTACTTC. Residues: CASTSSPGSSYEQYF.

This clonotype has only a few counts. The chain employs TRBV6-2 or TRBV6-3 and TRBJ1-5; 8 bases line up with TRBD1. Trimming removed 3 bases from V and 7 bases from J; junction bases left unmatched: 14. The CDR3 is 17 amino acids. The germline CDR1 and CDR2 sequences are MNHEY and SVGEGT. CDR3 DNA sequence: TGTGCCAGCAGTTATGTCCCCGGGACAGGATTTACCCAGCCCCAGCATTTT. This codes for CASSYVPGTGFTQPQHF.

The chain uses TRBV7-9 and TRBJ2-3; no firm D call. Trimming shortened V by 5 bases and J by 3 bases, and 9 bases separated the two germline ends. CDR1 SEHNR and CDR2 FQNEAQ come from the germline V gene (reference sequence). The CDR3 consists of 13 residues. CDR3 sequence: CASSKTDTDTQYF. DNA of the CDR3: TGTGCCAGCAGCAAGACGGATACAGATACGCAGTATTTT. The full variable domain, its missing parts supplied by reference TRBV7-9 and TRBJ2-3, is DTGVSQNPRHKITKRGQNVTFRCDPISEHNRLYWYRQTLGQGPEFLTYFQNEAQLEKSRLLSDRFSAERPKGSFSTLEIQRTEQGDSAMYLCASSKTDTDTQYFGPGTRLTVL.

This clonotype was detected only a few times. A read error may be the cause here, since a much bigger clone is one base away. The V and J genes are TRBV4-1 and TRBJ2-3, with D unresolved. The J call could be wrong; TRBJ1-5 is a better fit for the DNA end. This CDR3 has 15 amino acids. Germline V gene lookup returns CDR1 MGHRA and CDR2 YSYEKL. CDR3 loop: CASSQGPPHADTQHF. CDR3 bases: TGCGCCAGCAGCCAAGGCCCCCCACACGCCGATACGCAGCATTTT.

Comments on this clonotype: A read error may account for a junction end that differs from germline. The V and J genes are TRBV27 and TRBJ1-2; D perhaps matches TRBD1 (5 bases). The CDR3 extends over 13 amino acids. Germline lookup yields CDR1 MNHEY and CDR2 SMNVEV (reference sequence). CDR3 in DNA: TGTGCCAGCAGTTTAGGGGGAGGTTATGGCTACATCTTC. Encoded protein: CASSLGGGYGYIF.